The clone carrying this T cell receptor (beta chain) was seen only a few times. Its cognate antigen is unknown. TCRdb reprocessed the 5' RACE reads via MiXCR and lists one record per CDR3 protein. The repertoire holds 350,000 or so distinct CDR3 sequences, approximately 12% seen once, with about a fifth in the top ten. The record originates from a study of T-cell memory formation after mild COVID-19. At the level of the study: For the most part, TCR clusters were specific to one donor.

The germline V and J ends were trimmed by 5 bases and 4 bases, with 14 bases remaining between them. The CDR3 spans 14 residues. The germline gives CDR1 LGHNA, CDR2 YNFKEQ. General study points: Second-wave clones that peaked on day 37 lacked confirmed SARS-CoV-2 specificity. Clones that got smaller from day 15 to 85 had even CD4/CD8, while clones growing later tipped toward CD4+.

The clonotype originates from a man aged 18-30 years who had mild COVID-19 (a few samples of this study predate the infection). Cell type and time point are not known. The rearrangement links TRBV4-2 to TRBJ2-5; perhaps D is TRBD1 or TRBD2 (6 bases each). Sequenced sample: PBMCs or a T cell subset sorted from them (not recorded which). The CDR3 nucleotides are TGTGCCAGCAGCACCGGCAGGGGACTAGAGACCCAGTACTTC. Translation gives CASSTGRGLETQYF.